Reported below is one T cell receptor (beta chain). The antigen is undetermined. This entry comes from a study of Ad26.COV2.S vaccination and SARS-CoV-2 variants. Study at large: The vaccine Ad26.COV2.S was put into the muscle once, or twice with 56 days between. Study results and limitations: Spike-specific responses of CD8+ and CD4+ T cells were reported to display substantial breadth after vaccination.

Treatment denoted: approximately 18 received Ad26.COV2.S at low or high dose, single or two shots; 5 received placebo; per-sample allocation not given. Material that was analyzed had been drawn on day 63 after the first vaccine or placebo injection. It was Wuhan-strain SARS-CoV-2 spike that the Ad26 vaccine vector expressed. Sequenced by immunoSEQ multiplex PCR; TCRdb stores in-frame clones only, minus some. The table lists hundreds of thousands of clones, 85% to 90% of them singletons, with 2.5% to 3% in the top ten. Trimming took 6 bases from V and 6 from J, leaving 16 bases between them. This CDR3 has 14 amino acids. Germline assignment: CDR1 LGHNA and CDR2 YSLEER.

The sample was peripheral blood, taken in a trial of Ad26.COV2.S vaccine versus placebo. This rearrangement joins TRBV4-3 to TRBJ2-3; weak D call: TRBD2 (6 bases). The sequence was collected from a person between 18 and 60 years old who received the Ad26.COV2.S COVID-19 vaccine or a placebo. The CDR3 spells CASRHGAGSDTQYF. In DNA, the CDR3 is TGCGCCAGCAGACACGGGGCGGGGTCGGATACGCAGTATTTT.